These 9 T cell receptor beta chains originate from one sample sequenced in a study of control samples from healthy donors and cancer patients. Generated by immunoSEQ multiplex PCR, the TCRdb table keeps only in-frame clones and is missing some. The table has some 150,000 clones, over 90% seen once. The sequenced sample was blood. These TCRs come from a man aged 50 to 60 in good health.

V and J are TRBV28 and TRBJ1-6, with a weak D call TRBD1 (6 bases). The CDR3 extends over 15 amino acids. In germline, CDR1 is MDHEN, CDR2 SYDVKM. Trimming stripped 6 bases from V and 6 bases from J, with 15 bases between. The CDR3 spells CASRPYRAGNSPLHF. CDR3 bases: TGTGCCAGCAGACCTTACAGGGCTGGTAATTCACCCCTCCACTTT.

The chain links TRBV5-1 to TRBJ2-5, with 10 bases matching TRBD2. Trimming took 3 bases from V and 5 from J; bases not matched to a gene: 7. The germline V gene has CDR1 SGHRS and CDR2 YFSETQ. The CDR3 spans 15 residues. The DNA of the CDR3 is TGCGCCAGCAGCTCACCTAGCGGGAGAGCTGAGACCCAGTACTTC. It encodes CASSSPSGRAETQYF.

J is TRBJ2-3 and V is TRBV19; D perhaps matches TRBD1 (5 bases). V lost 4 bases and J 11 bases, leaving 19 bases between the germline ends. In germline, CDR1 is LNHDA, CDR2 SQIVND (reference sequence). The CDR3 extends over 14 amino acids. This CDR3 is CASSNPPQGMLQYF. CDR3 coding DNA: TGTGCCAGTAGTAACCCACCTCAGGGAATGTTGCAGTATTTT.

The rearrangement links TRBV7-2 to TRBJ2-1; D is uncertain. The CDR3 covers 12 residues. Germline V gene sequence: CDR1 SGHTA, CDR2 FQGNSA. V lost 1 base to trimming and J lost 7 bases, with 5 bases between them. For the CDR3, the DNA is TGTGCCAGCAGCTTAGGGCTAAATGAGCAGTTCTTC. Its protein product is CASSLGLNEQFF.

There are a few counts of this clone. The chain combines TRBV14 with TRBJ1-4; 8 nucleotides agree with TRBD1. Germline V CDR1 and CDR2: SGHDN, FVKESK. The V and J ends lost 0 bases and 8 bases, in that order; junction bases with no gene match: 14. The CDR3 has 18 amino acids. The chain's CDR3 is CASSQDRSGGPRREKLFF. The DNA of the CDR3 is TGTGCCAGCAGCCAAGATCGATCAGGGGGCCCGCGGCGAGAAAAACTGTTTTTT.

V usage is TRBV18 and J usage is TRBJ2-2; unclear D gene. CDR1 and CDR2 from the germline V gene are KGHSH and LQKENI. With 2 bases removed from V and 5 bases from J, the gap between germline ends came to 3 bases. The CDR3 covers 12 residues. The CDR3 nucleotides are TGTGCCAGCTCACCAAGTACCGGGGAGCTGTTTTTT. This gives the protein CASSPSTGELFF. Complete variable domain (other parts from reference TRBV18 and TRBJ2-2): NAGVMQNPRHLVRRRGQEARLRCSPMKGHSHVYWYRQLPEEGLKFMVYLQKENIIDESGMPKERFSAEFPKEGPSILRIQQVVRGDSAAYFCASSPSTGELFFGEGSRLTVL.

This clone has only one observation. The rearrangement joins TRBV6-6 to TRBJ1-1; 7 bases are shared with TRBD1. The CDR3 runs to 15 residues. V was pared by 6 bases and J by 2 bases, with 9 bases of the junction left unmatched. CDR1 and CDR2 (germline): MNHNY, SVGAGI (reference sequence). CDR3 residues: CASSLRGLGNTEAFF. The CDR3 bases are TGTGCCAGCAGCCTTAGGGGGCTCGGAAACACTGAAGCTTTCTTT.

The rearrangement uses TRBV29-1 and TRBJ2-7, with 10 bases that match TRBD1. CDR1 and CDR2 (germline): SQVTM, ANQGSEA. The CDR3 length is 14 residues. J lost 4 bases, V lost 4 bases, and 7 bases had no gene match. CDR3 amino acids: CSVGTGGSFYEQYF. The CDR3 nucleotides read TGCAGCGTTGGGACAGGGGGAAGTTTTTACGAGCAGTACTTC.

V usage is TRBV27 and J usage is TRBJ2-7; D unclear. The CDR3 is 11 amino acids. Germline lookup yields CDR1 MNHEY and CDR2 SMNVEV (reference sequence). Between the trimmed V and J ends, which lost 3 bases and 0 bases, there was a span of 0 bases. The CDR3 DNA sequence: TGTGCCAGCAGTTTCTCCTACGAGCAGTACTTC. This translates into CASSFSYEQYF.